Given below is one TCR beta chain in context. This clonotype was seen repeatedly, ten times or more. The target of this receptor is not known. The record has no base qualities; no much larger clone is one base away. The sequencer listed for this sample is Illumina NovaSeq 6000. TCRalpha and TCRbeta cDNA libraries were built by 5'RACE with constant-segment primers, adding sample barcodes and unique molecular identifiers. RNA was extracted from every sample with Trizol reagent. Library amplification was performed in two PCR steps, and a second sample barcode and Illumina TruSeq adapters were introduced in the second step. Sequencing of libraries was performed on an Illumina NovaSeq with 2 x 150 bp paired-end reads. Per the original workflow: With migec v1.2.7, reads were demultiplexed and then collapsed into UMI-guided consensus sequences. Using mixcr v2.1.11, UMI consensuses were aligned to TRA and TRB V and J templates and then assembled into clonotypes. A clonotype was counted as expanded or contracted only if both edgeR and NoisET called the change significant, with noise models trained on biological replicates. For edgeR calls, the thresholds were a false discovery rate-adjusted p below 0.01 and a log2 fold-change of 1. PCA with hierarchical clustering of max-normalized trajectories of the 1000 most abundant clonotypes was used as exploratory dynamics analysis. Each responding clone was given a CD4 or CD8 phenotype based on the CD4+ and CD8+ repertoires, which had been sequenced separately. Using fastp at Q25 and MiXCR, TCRdb reprocessed the public reads and kept productive beta chains. Every entry covers one CDR3 protein and lists the most common genes and DNA from its rows. These V and J calls rely on TCRdb rather than the paper's analysis. Present in this sample are 470,000 or so distinct CDR3 sequences, 15% to 25% of which were seen just once. The ten largest clonotypes hold 7.5% to 9.5% of the sample.

PBMCs were isolated by Ficoll-Paque density gradient centrifugation. The record originates from a study of T-cell memory formation after mild COVID-19 (dated by TCRdb to about 2021). Turning to the overall study: TCR sequence clusters from the two donors were found to be largely donor specific. In a couple of donors, T-cell clones that expanded and contracted after mild COVID-19 were followed by sequencing TCRalpha and TCRbeta repertoires longitudinally. Two young, previously healthy adult volunteers made up the cohort, one male and one female.

Results and caveats for the whole study, not just this receptor: Contracting CD4+ clones were found mainly in CM and EM memory subsets, while CD8+ clones were enriched in EMRA. SARS-CoV-2 specificity was not confirmed for the second-wave clones peaking on day 37. Balanced CD4/CD8 phenotypes were observed for clones contracting from day 15 to 85, whereas a bias towards CD4+ was observed for a second wave of clones expanding from day 15 to 37. Some responding clones were found in pre-infection memory, which suggests that pre-existing cross-reactive memory T cells took part in the SARS-CoV-2 response. Only a couple of mild cases were covered in the study, and larger cohorts including severe cases with pre-infection samples were considered necessary.

At the junction V is shortened by 5 bases and J by 1 base; bases outside the gene matches: 1. The CDR3, from cysteine to phenylalanine, totals 14 residues. Just the 42-base CDR3 DNA is kept, in frame starting at base 1. The sequence was collected from an adult woman who had mild COVID-19 (a few samples of this study predate the infection). The sample titles of this study are shuffled in the database, so cell type and time point are left out; the donor was told from shared clones. Sample: PBMCs or a T cell subset sorted from them (not recorded which). The receptor chain draws on TRBV12-3 or TRBV12-4 and TRBJ2-2; 7 of the junction bases match TRBD1. The sequenced DNA: TGTGCCAGCAGTAGGGACAGGAACACCGGGGAGCTGTTTTTT. Its coded protein is CASSRDRNTGELFF.